This TCR beta chain was identified in a study of cytomegalovirus exposure and HLA in healthy donors. Across the whole study: Most donors, around 81% of a few hundred genotyped, fell in the Caucasian-associated ancestry cluster.

General study points: It was confirmed in vitro that three of the CMV-associated chains were specific for CMV antigens. According to an earlier analysis, most TCR beta V segments yielded productive rearrangements about 90% or about 30% of the time.

J was trimmed by 4 bases and V by 3 bases; bases with no gene match: 14. The CDR3 is 17 residues long. Germline CDR1 KGHSH, CDR2 LQKENI. The PCR used 60 Vbeta and 13 Jbeta primers. Only in-frame clones appear in the TCRdb table, and some are missing; sequencing was by immunoSEQ multiplex PCR. Of about 160,000 clones listed, roughly 82% were seen once; the top ten hold roughly 6.5%. With respect to this clone: No antigen is known for it.

When sampled, the donors appeared nominally healthy, though they likely had unrecorded immune exposures. The receptor was isolated from a man over 45 in good health and CMV-seropositive. Sequencing used PBMCs. V gene TRBV18 combines with J gene TRBJ1-1, with 7 bases lining up with TRBD1. This CDR3 reads CASSPYVGGAGSTEAFF. The CDR3 coding sequence is TGTGCCAGCTCACCGTACGTAGGGGGCGCGGGTAGCACTGAAGCTTTCTTT.